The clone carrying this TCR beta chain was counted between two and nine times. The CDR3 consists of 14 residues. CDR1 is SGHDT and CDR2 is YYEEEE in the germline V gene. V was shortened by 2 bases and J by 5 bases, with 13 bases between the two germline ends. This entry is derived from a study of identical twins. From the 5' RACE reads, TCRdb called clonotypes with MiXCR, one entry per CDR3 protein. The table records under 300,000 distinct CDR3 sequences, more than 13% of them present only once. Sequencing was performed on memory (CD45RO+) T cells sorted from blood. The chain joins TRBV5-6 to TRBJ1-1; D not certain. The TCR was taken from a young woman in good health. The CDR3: CASSLLGIETEAFF. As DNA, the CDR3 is TGTGCCAGCAGCTTATTAGGGATTGAGACTGAAGCTTTCTTT.